This TCR beta chain comes out of a study of regulatory T cells in long-lasting Graves disease (dated by TCRdb to the early 2020s). The study in broad terms: Antithyroid drugs had been taken for less than 3 months by newly diagnosed Graves' disease patients. A total of roughly 35 samples underwent TCR sequencing: about 13 from persistent and some 20 from newly diagnosed Graves' disease patients. Patients with persistent Graves' disease were compared with patients with newly diagnosed Graves' disease using TCR sequencing and RNA sequencing of peripheral blood. The study took place in China and was registered as a clinical trial. The study at large found these results: A larger number of public clonotypes was shared among persistent patients (more than 2,500) than among newly diagnosed patients (roughly 930). The study examined only peripheral blood because the primary lesion, thyroid tissue, could not be accessed. Only the TCR beta chain was sequenced and analyzed. Persistent disease showed preferential use of TRBV28, TRBJ1-2 and TRBJ2-5, whereas newly diagnosed disease favored TRBV20-1 and TRBJ2-1. The small sample size was acknowledged by the authors as a limitation that may reduce accuracy. Lower TCR Shannon entropy and fewer highly expanded clones were observed in persistent Graves' disease patients than in newly diagnosed patients, which suggested clonal expansion.

The time point label, read with the paper, signifies: newly diagnosed GD, antithyroid drugs for less than 3 months. RNA was extracted from PBMCs in TRIzol for both TCR sequencing and RNA sequencing. Graves' disease was diagnosed according to American Thyroid Association guidelines. Patients for the study were recruited at an endocrinology department in Xi'an, China. Each patient gave approximately 10 milliliters of peripheral blood, collected in an EDTA anticoagulant tube. Ficoll Paque Plus density gradient separation was used to isolate PBMCs, and no further T cell sorting was performed. An Agilent 2100 Bioanalyzer and agarose gel were used to assess RNA quality, and a NanoDrop 2000 was used to measure RNA concentration. This clonotype occurred a few times. The clone's antigen remains unknown. Per-nucleotide qualities are absent, and no much larger clonotype sits a single base away. The CDR3 numbers 13 residues from cysteine through phenylalanine. Only the CDR3 part of the read is kept: 39 bases, read in frame from the first base. Via the germline V gene, CDR1 is SQVTM and CDR2 ANQGSEA. Trimming at the junction amounts to 4 bases on V and 1 base on J, and the germline ends lie 7 bases apart.

Receptor libraries were prepared by multiplex PCR. For sequencing, an Illumina HiSeq 4000 was employed. TCR beta libraries were built with iRepertoire HTBI primers and Arm-PCR amplification of CDR3 regions. Before sequencing, the PCR products underwent gel purification. As for the authors' bioinformatics: Gene usage analysis of CDR3 amino acid clonotypes relied on the approximately 68 TRBV and fewer than 15 TRBJ segments identified across samples. COPE and FqMerger were used to merge filtered high-quality paired reads into contigs. BLAST was used to align contigs to the IMGT TRBV, TRBD and TRBJ reference genes, and CDR3 was defined following IMGT. Clonotypes above 0.1% frequency were classified as highly expanded clones. Shannon entropy served as the measure of repertoire diversity, while the Gini coefficient captured V-J evenness. Public clonotypes were defined as clonotypes shared by more than one individual. Starting from the raw public reads, TCRdb applied fastp trimming at Q25, assembled clones with MiXCR and retained in-frame beta chains. A single entry per CDR3 protein holds the most common genes and DNA from its merged rows. The V and J calls shown here were made by TCRdb, not taken from the authors' results. The sample data list 400,000 to 500,000 distinct CDR3 sequences, and about 15% of these were observed just once. The ten largest clones capture about 8.3% of the sample.

The data also belong to a second study, concerning T cells in Graves' hyperthyroidism and ophthalmopathy. The second paper states: Stable Graves' hyperthyroidism was defined as the absence of progression to ophthalmopathy over 18 months of follow-up. The hyperthyroidism patients were between 18 and 65 years old and newly diagnosed, with a disease duration of less than 2 months. Exclusion was applied to patients with uncontrolled infections, other autoimmune diseases, pregnancy or lactation. Clinical symptoms, serum thyroxine and TRAb, thyroid ultrasound, and orbital computed tomography formed the basis for the diagnoses. The first round of RT-PCR for the TCR CDR3 was performed with the HTBI primer set and the Qiagen OneStep RT-PCR kit. Most expanded thyroid clonotypes (frequency above 0.001) were also found in blood, which suggests that blood repertoires may mirror thyroid immune responses. A 13 V-J signature model separated ophthalmopathy from stable hyperthyroidism, with around 90% sensitivity and about 81% specificity in cross-validation and 80%/75% in testing. During validation, the model predicted progression to ophthalmopathy a median of about 6.3 months ahead of onset, with 60% to 71% sensitivity and less than 85% specificity. To identify distinguishing TCR V-J signatures, a discovery cohort of some 100 patients was used, comprising fewer than 45 with Graves' ophthalmopathy and some 60 with stable Graves' hyperthyroidism. Prospective prediction of ophthalmopathy was tested in an independent validation cohort of 18 to 20 hyperthyroidism patients and around 16 patients who later progressed to ophthalmopathy. The approximately 100 discovery patients were divided at random into training and test sets in a 7:3 ratio. The study also compared thyroid tissue and blood T-cell repertoires from several Graves' hyperthyroidism patients. After blood sampling, hyperthyroidism patients were treated with methimazole at a starting dose of 30 mg daily, and ophthalmopathy patients were treated with high-dose intravenous methylprednisolone. Libraries were constructed in a second round of multiplex PCR, after which size selection and purification were performed. Sequencing of the libraries was done on an Illumina HiSeq2000 using paired-end 100 bp reads. SOAPnuke was used to process the raw data, throwing out any read that contained adapters or uncalled bases, had a mean Phred below 15, or lacked an exact constant-primer or identifier match. COPE v1.2.5 was used to merge high-quality paired reads, and clonotypes were defined as unique nucleotide sequences. Clonotypes were aligned to IMGT TRBV, TRBD and TRBJ reference segments using MiTCR v1.1. The analysis included only V-J combinations with a frequency above 0.0001, which together covered 99% to 99.2% of the repertoires. The TCS score was defined as the ratio of F50 (clonal expansion) to E x V (chaos), calculated using BLOSUM62-based TCRdist between CDR3 peptides within each V-J. Welch's t-statistics and random forest reduced roughly 540 V-J features to under 15, which were used in a naive Bayes classifier (R e1071). Sample size was not statistically predetermined, and blinding of investigators to group allocation was not performed. TCR Vbeta CDR3 sequencing of approximately 140 peripheral blood samples (approximately 44 ophthalmopathy, 75 to 85 hyperthyroidism and roughly 17 progressor patients) is reported in the paper.

The sample in question was peripheral blood mononuclear cells (PBMCs), obtained at new diagnosis, from a patient treated with antithyroid drugs. This receptor was taken from a woman in her forties with Graves disease. Donor details come from another sample of the same person, matched by shared clones. The sequence links TRBV29-1 to TRBJ2-2; a tentative D call is TRBD1 (5 bases match). The CDR3 corresponds to CSVVGENTGELFF. Read as DNA, the sequence is TGCAGCGTTGTAGGGGAGAACACCGGGGAGCTGTTTTTT.